This TCR beta chain was documented in a study of T cells in Graves' hyperthyroidism and ophthalmopathy. TCR beta CDR3 regions were amplified from RNA transcripts. Carried out on the TCR CDR3, a first-round RT-PCR used the HTBI primer set. TCRdb fed the multiplex PCR reads into MiXCR, producing one record per CDR3 protein. The sample yields 450,000 to 650,000 distinct CDR3 sequences, less than 25% seen once. Not enrolled were patients with uncontrolled infection, other autoimmune disease, pregnancy or lactation. General observations from the study: Among clonotypes expanded in thyroid above 0.001, most were also found in blood. With a median lead of around 6.7 months before onset, the model predicted ophthalmopathy.

Trimming took off 1 base at V and 4 bases at J, with 10 bases between the two ends. There are 14 residues in the CDR3. CDR1 is SEHNR and CDR2 is FQNEAQ in the germline V gene (reference sequence). This clonotype was seen many times. The antigen is not known. This chain connects TRBV7-9 to TRBJ1-1, with no clear D. Sequencing was done on a sample of blood. This sequence was found in a man in his late teens or twenties with Graves' hyperthyroidism. CDR3 sequence (DNA): TGTGCCAGCAGCTTAGAAGTGGGTGGCACTGAAGCTTTCTTT. It is translated as CASSLEVGGTEAFF.